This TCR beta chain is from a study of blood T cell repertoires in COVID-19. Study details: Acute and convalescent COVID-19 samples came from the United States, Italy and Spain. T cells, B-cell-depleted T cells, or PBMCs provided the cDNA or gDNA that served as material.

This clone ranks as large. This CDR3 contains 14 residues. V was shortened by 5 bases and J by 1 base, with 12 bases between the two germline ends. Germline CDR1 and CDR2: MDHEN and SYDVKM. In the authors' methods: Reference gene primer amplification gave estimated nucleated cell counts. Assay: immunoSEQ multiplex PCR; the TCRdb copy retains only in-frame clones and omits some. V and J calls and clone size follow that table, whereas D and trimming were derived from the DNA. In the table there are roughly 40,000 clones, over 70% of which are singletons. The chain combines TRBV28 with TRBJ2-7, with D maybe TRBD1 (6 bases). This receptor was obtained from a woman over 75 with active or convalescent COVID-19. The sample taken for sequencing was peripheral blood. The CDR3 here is CASSQTGRSYEQYF. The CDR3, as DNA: TGTGCCAGCAGTCAGACAGGCCGATCCTACGAGCAGTACTTC.